What follows are 25 T cell receptor beta chains derived from one specimen sequenced in a study of cytomegalovirus exposure and HLA in healthy donors. The PCR was carried out with 60 Vbeta primers and 13 Jbeta primers. Sequencing was performed with immunoSEQ multiplex PCR; in TCRdb, only in-frame clones are kept and a portion is missing. The sample lists 180,000 or so clones; approximately 79% were seen once. The sample consisted of PBMCs. These receptors were taken from a man aged 35-49 years in good health and CMV-seropositive.

This clone was counted only a few times. V is TRBV9 and J is TRBJ2-1, with a tentative D call TRBD2 (6 bases). CDR3 length: 15 residues. The germline gives CDR1 SGDLS, CDR2 YYNGEE. The V end lost 0 bases, the J end lost 4 bases, and 11 bases lay between the germline ends. CDR3 nucleotides: TGTGCCAGCAGCGTAGAGCCTAGCGTTTACAATGAGCAGTTCTTC. The encoded protein is CASSVEPSVYNEQFF.

The chain couples TRBV7-2 to TRBJ2-5; 7 bases agree with TRBD1. The end of the DNA fits TRBJ2-7 better, so the J call may be wrong. The germline CDR1 and CDR2 sequences are SGHTA and FQGNSA. This CDR3 contains 16 residues. CDR3: CASSFPSRGHQYEQYF. Written as DNA, the CDR3 is TGTGCCAGCAGCTTCCCTTCAAGGGGGCATCAGTACGAGCAGTACTTC.

V is TRBV18 and J is TRBJ1-2; TRBD1 aligns across 11 bases. J lost 4 bases, V lost 1 base, and 11 bases had no gene match. From germline, CDR1 is KGHSH and CDR2 LQKENI. This CDR3 spans 18 amino acids. The CDR3 loop reads CASSPRRTGGPVGYGYTF. CDR3 nucleotides: TGTGCCAGCTCACCACGTCGGACAGGGGGCCCTGTCGGCTATGGCTACACCTTC. Complete variable domain (other parts from reference TRBV18 and TRBJ1-2): NAGVMQNPRHLVRRRGQEARLRCSPMKGHSHVYWYRQLPEEGLKFMVYLQKENIIDESGMPKERFSAEFPKEGPSILRIQQVVRGDSAAYFCASSPRRTGGPVGYGYTFGSGTRLTVV.

This clone turned up a few times. CDR3 nucleotides: TGCGCCAGCAGTGAGCAACTAGCGGGAGATACGCAGTATTTT. It yields the protein CASSEQLAGDTQYF. The chain uses TRBV10-1 and TRBJ2-3, with 9 bases lining up with TRBD2. Trimming cost V 2 bases and J 5 bases; bases outside gene matches: 2. The germline V gene encodes CDR1 WNHNN and CDR2 SYGVQD (reference sequence). The CDR3 is 14 amino acids.

The chain carries TRBV2 and TRBJ1-4; TRBD1 is a possible D gene (6 bases). Per germline, CDR1 SNHLY and CDR2 FYNNEI. The V end lost 4 bases, the J end lost 8 bases, and 17 bases lay between the germline ends. The CDR3 covers 15 residues. The CDR3 DNA is TGTGCCAGCAGTGTCAGGGGCAGGGTTGGGGAAAAACTGTTTTTT. This gives the protein CASSVRGRVGEKLFF.

This sequence joins TRBV15 and TRBJ1-2; 8 bases map to TRBD1. CDR3 size: 14 residues. V shed 0 bases, J shed 5 bases, and the junction held 2 bases outside the gene matches. The germline V gene has CDR1 LNHNV and CDR2 YYDKDF (reference sequence). This CDR3 reads CATSRDRTGYGYTF. CDR3 coding DNA: TGTGCCACCAGCAGAGATCGGACAGGGTATGGCTACACCTTC. The full variable domain, with the rest looked up from reference TRBV15 and TRBJ1-2, is DAMVIQNPRYQVTQFGKPVTLSCSQTLNHNVMYWYQQKSSQAPKLLFHYYDKDFNNEADTPDNFQSRRPNTSFCFLDIRSPGLGDTAMYLCATSRDRTGYGYTFGSGTRLTVV.

The CDR3 DNA reads TGTGCCAGCAGCTCCGGACTAGCGGGGGATTACGAGCAGTACTTC. Its translation: CASSSGLAGDYEQYF. The genes are TRBV11-3 and TRBJ2-7; 13 positions agree with TRBD2. Germline loops: CDR1 SGHNT, CDR2 YENEEA. J was trimmed by 4 bases and V by 4 bases; bases with no gene match: 4. This CDR3 has 15 amino acids.

This clone was detected only a few times. The chain is built from TRBV6-5 and TRBJ2-3; 9 nucleotides match TRBD1. V lost 6 bases and J lost 2; bases outside the gene matches: 6. This CDR3 contains 15 residues. The germline V gene encodes CDR1 MNHEY and CDR2 SVGAGI. The DNA of the CDR3 is TGTGCCAGCAGCCGTCGGGACAGGGTCACAGATACGCAGTATTTT. Encoded protein: CASSRRDRVTDTQYF.

The chain employs TRBV7-3 and TRBJ2-1, with D possibly TRBD2 on 5 matching bases. Trimming left V 1 base short and J 5 bases short, with 15 bases between. The CDR3 has 16 residues. Looked up from germline, CDR1 is SGHTA and CDR2 is FQGTGA. CDR3 in amino acids: CASSLMSGGGDNEQFF. The CDR3 DNA reads TGTGCCAGCAGCTTAATGTCGGGCGGAGGAGACAATGAGCAGTTCTTC.

The chain is built from TRBV5-8 and TRBJ2-1, with TRBD2 as a possible D gene (5 bases). V lost 0 bases, J lost 7 bases, and 5 bases lay in between. Per the germline V gene, CDR1 is SGHTS and CDR2 is YDEGEE. The CDR3 extends over 12 amino acids. DNA for the CDR3: TGTGCCAGCAGCTTGGTAGCGAATGAGCAGTTCTTC. It codes for CASSLVANEQFF. The full variable domain, its missing parts supplied by reference TRBV5-8 and TRBJ2-1, is EAGVTQSPTHLIKTRGQQATLRCSPISGHTSVYWYQQALGLGLQFLLWYDEGEERNRGNFPPRFSGRQFPNYSSELNVNALELEDSALYLCASSLVANEQFFGPGTRLTVL.

The chain recombines TRBV5-5 with TRBJ2-7, with TRBD2 matching 8 bases. CDR1 and CDR2 (germline): SGHKS, YYEKEE (reference sequence). The CDR3 extends over 14 amino acids. The trim removed 4 bases at V and 2 bases at J, leaving 5 bases unmatched. The CDR3 bases are TGTGCCAGCAGCCTTCCGGGAGGGCCCTACGAGCAGTACTTC. This encodes CASSLPGGPYEQYF.

The chain carries TRBV5-1 and TRBJ2-3, with TRBD2 matching over 9 bases. The CDR3 covers 18 residues. Germline trimming cut 4 bases from V and 1 base from J; bases unmatched to any gene: 13. CDR1 and CDR2 (germline): SGHRS, YFSETQ. The DNA for the CDR3 is TGCGCCAGCAGCCTTCCTAGCGGGGACTACTGGGGCACAGATACGCAGTATTTT. It yields the protein CASSLPSGDYWGTDTQYF. The full variable domain, completed using reference TRBV5-1 and TRBJ2-3, is KAGVTQTPRYLIKTRGQQVTLSCSPISGHRSVSWYQQTPGQGLQFLFEYFSETQRNKGNFPGRFSGRQFSNSRSEMNVSTLELGDSALYLCASSLPSGDYWGTDTQYFGPGTRLTVL.

The gene calls are TRBV5-1 and TRBJ2-5; 13 bases map to TRBD2. Germline-derived CDR1 and CDR2 are SGHRS and YFSETQ. Trimming removed 0 bases from V and 5 bases from J; junction bases left unmatched: 10. The CDR3 is 18 amino acids. The DNA for the CDR3 is TGCGCCAGCAGCTTGGCCCCTCCGGGACTAGCGGGACAGGAGACCCAGTACTTC. This translates into CASSLAPPGLAGQETQYF. The variable domain in full, completed from reference TRBV5-1 and TRBJ2-5, reads KAGVTQTPRYLIKTRGQQVTLSCSPISGHRSVSWYQQTPGQGLQFLFEYFSETQRNKGNFPGRFSGRQFSNSRSEMNVSTLELGDSALYLCASSLAPPGLAGQETQYFGPGTRLLVL.

This clone has a handful of counts. The chain's CDR3 is CASSWGRGEKLFF. In DNA form, the CDR3 reads TGCGCCAGCAGCTGGGGCAGGGGGGAAAAACTGTTTTTT. The V call is TRBV5-1, the J call TRBJ1-4; 7 nucleotides line up with TRBD1. This CDR3 contains 13 residues. With V trimmed by 3 bases and J by 8 bases, 4 bases remained unmatched. Germline CDR1 SGHRS, CDR2 YFSETQ.

The chain uses TRBV5-4 and TRBJ2-1; D might be TRBD1 (6 bases). Trimming took 4 bases from V and 10 from J, leaving 9 bases between them. The length of the CDR3 is 11 residues. Looked up from germline, CDR1 is SGHNT and CDR2 is YYREEE (reference sequence). Here the CDR3 reads CASSLTGEQFF. In DNA, the CDR3 is TGTGCCAGCAGCCTCACAGGGGAGCAGTTCTTC.

V usage is TRBV6-1 and J usage is TRBJ1-6, with D uncertain. Germline CDR1 and CDR2: MNHNS and SASEGT. This CDR3 is 20 amino acids long. The ends were cut back, 1 base at V and 6 bases at J, with 25 bases in the middle. Written as DNA, the CDR3 is TGTGCCAGCAGTGAAGGAGGTGGGGTTCGGGGAGAATTGAGTAATTCACCCCTCCACTTT. Translated: CASSEGGGVRGELSNSPLHF.

The chain links TRBV11-3 to TRBJ1-2, with D unresolved. Germline-derived CDR1 and CDR2 are SGHNT and YENEEA. Trimming left V 5 bases short and J 6 bases short, with 16 bases between. This CDR3 is built from 14 residues. The CDR3 nucleotides read TGTGCCAGCAGCGCGAATCGAGCCGGGAATGGCTACACCTTC. It translates to CASSANRAGNGYTF.

This sequence joins TRBV10-3 and TRBJ2-5, with 7 nucleotides matching TRBD2. The CDR3 has 13 residues. CDR1 is ENHRY, CDR2 SYGVKD, per germline. V was pared by 3 bases and J by 3 bases, with 1 base of the junction left unmatched. CDR3 sequence (DNA): TGTGCCATCAGTGAAGGGAGGGAAGAGACCCAGTACTTC. Protein: CAISEGREETQYF.

The chain carries TRBV5-4 and TRBJ2-7, with 10 bases lining up with TRBD2. The CDR3 sequence is 14 residues long. Germline-derived CDR1 and CDR2 are SGHNT and YYREEE (reference sequence). V lost 0 bases, J lost 5 bases, and 2 bases stayed unmatched. The CDR3 here is CASSLVAGGDEQYF. The CDR3 region has the DNA TGTGCCAGCAGCTTGGTAGCGGGAGGCGACGAGCAGTACTTC.

The chain employs TRBV9 and TRBJ2-1; TRBD2 matches at 11 bases. The V and J ends lost 5 bases and 8 bases, in that order; junction bases with no gene match: 12. The CDR3 consists of 16 residues. From germline, CDR1 is SGDLS and CDR2 YYNGEE. The CDR3: CASSDPLLAGDHEQFF. The CDR3, as DNA: TGTGCCAGCAGTGACCCCCTACTAGCGGGAGACCATGAGCAGTTCTTC.

This clone occurred once. V usage is TRBV4-1 and J usage is TRBJ2-7; perhaps TRBD1 as D (5 bases). There are 15 residues in the CDR3. The V end was cut by 0 bases, the J end by 3 bases, with 12 bases between. Germline assignment: CDR1 MGHRA and CDR2 YSYEKL. The CDR3 region is CASSQDRAGNYEQYF. The CDR3 DNA is TGCGCCAGCAGCCAAGATCGCGCAGGGAACTACGAGCAGTACTTC.

The rearrangement uses TRBV5-1 and TRBJ1-3, with D uncertain. Per germline, CDR1 SGHRS and CDR2 YFSETQ. The CDR3 extends over 13 amino acids. The V end lost 4 bases, the J end lost 0 bases, and 5 bases lay between the germline ends. The CDR3 protein is CASSPLSGNTIYF. The CDR3 bases are TGCGCCAGCAGCCCACTCTCTGGAAACACCATATATTTT.

The chain recombines TRBV7-6 with TRBJ2-3; 9 bases agree with TRBD2. The trim removed 5 bases at V and 4 bases at J, leaving 7 bases unmatched. Germline V gene data show CDR1 as SGHVS and CDR2 as FNYEAQ. This CDR3 is built from 15 residues. The CDR3: CASSPGLARPDTQYF. CDR3 nucleotide sequence: TGTGCCAGCAGCCCGGGACTAGCCCGTCCAGATACGCAGTATTTT.

This rearrangement joins TRBV4-2 to TRBJ2-7, with 9 bases identical to TRBD1. The CDR3 is made up of 14 amino acids. The germline V gene has CDR1 LGHNA and CDR2 YNFKEQ. The J segment lost 3 bases and the V segment lost 2 bases, leaving 2 bases of the junction unmatched. Written as DNA, the CDR3 is TGTGCCAGCAGCCAACTGACAGGGGGCTACGAGCAGTACTTC. This encodes CASSQLTGGYEQYF.

V gene TRBV6-1 combines with J gene TRBJ2-5; 7 nucleotides agree with TRBD2. The CDR3 covers 18 residues. Germline V gene data show CDR1 as MNHNS and CDR2 as SASEGT. J was trimmed by 1 base and V by 0 bases; bases with no gene match: 11. The CDR3 nucleotides are TGTGCCAGCAGTGAAGCGGGAGGGCCGGGTTGGGTCCAAGAGACCCAGTACTTC. Translation gives CASSEAGGPGWVQETQYF.